What follows is one T cell receptor beta chain and its context. Its antigen specificity is not known. There are no base qualities to consult, and no much larger clone falls within one base. Unmatched junction bases come to 12, with V trimmed by 4 bases and J by 4 bases. The CDR3, from cysteine to phenylalanine, totals 16 residues. CDR3 DNA is the only sequence kept; it has 48 bases, read in frame from the first base. Taken from the germline V gene, the CDR1 and CDR2 loops are SGHRS and YFSETQ. Frozen genomic DNA underwent high-throughput TCRbeta CDR3 sequencing by immunoSEQ, including PCR amplification, mapping, bias correction and internal controls. As for the authors' bioinformatics: Productive rearrangements were kept, and unique TCRbeta sequences were defined by CDR3 nucleotide sequence plus V and J gene. A sequence counted as donor-reactive only if the sequence showed at least 5-fold expansion in CFSE-low cells compared with unstimulated pre-transplant cells and had a frequency of at least 0.01%. Per-subject minimum frequency thresholds, based on the lowest-template unstimulated sample, ensured at least 90% detection power. Jensen-Shannon divergence between the top 1000 TCRbeta sequences post-transplant and pre-transplant was used to measure repertoire turnover. Two-sided Fisher's exact tests were used to test for changes in the detection of donor-reactive sequences. TCRdb took this table from immuneACCESS and kept in-frame rearrangements with V and J called. Such tables lack part of the clones; where checked against another copy, unresolved V genes explain under half of the gap, and the rest is unexplained. D and trimming come from the DNA, and the V and J calls and clone size come from that table. For this sample there are around 120,000 clones; over 75% appear just once. The top ten clonotypes cover around 0.8% of the sample.

Thawed unstimulated PBMCs were stained for CD3, CD4 and CD8 and FACS-sorted into CD3+CD4+ and CD3+CD8+ populations. All 8 studied subjects were randomized to immunosuppression withdrawal. The Qiagen DNeasy Blood and Tissue Kit was used for genomic DNA isolation. The data derive from a study of T cell clones after liver transplantation (dated by TCRdb to about 2019). For context, the study as a whole: ITN030ST, the source of the samples, was a randomized trial that attempted immunosuppression withdrawal within 2 years of liver transplantation. After a pre-transplant mixed lymphocyte reaction, TCRbeta sequencing was used to pinpoint donor-reactive T cell clones, which were subsequently tracked in post-transplant blood. Third party-reactive TCRbeta sequences from pre-transplant MLRs were also identified as an antigen-independent comparator for donor-reactive sequences. Three of the eight recipients were HCV-positive; the others were transplanted for non-autoimmune, non-viral indications. Subjects received no induction therapy and standard immunosuppression until randomization at 12-24 months post-transplant. Tolerance meant complete immunosuppression withdrawal for at least one year without liver enzymes rising beyond twice the upper limit of normal. Blood samples were collected pre-transplant, pre-randomization before withdrawal, and post-randomization after either full withdrawal or failed withdrawal. The studied cohort comprised 8 liver transplant recipients, 3 classified as tolerant and 5 as non-tolerant.

Paper-wide results and their limitations: After accounting for repertoire turnover, donor-reactive detection was significantly reduced in 7 of 8 subjects for CD4 and 8 of 8 for CD8. Conclusions were preliminary, limited by small, heterogeneous patient numbers and non-standardized post-transplant time points. A greater decline was seen for donor-reactive sequences than for third party-reactive sequences, suggesting partial antigen-specific deletion unrelated to withdrawal success. Because allograft tissue specimens were not available, migration of donor-reactive T cells into the graft, rather than deletion, may have occurred. In two subjects, low numbers of available donor cells limited the measurable donor-reactive repertoire. A significant post-transplant decrease in circulating donor-reactive CD4 TCRbeta sequences was observed in most of the 8 subjects, irrespective of tolerance or HCV status.

The receptor was isolated from a human patient who received a liver transplant. Some T cells may originate with the graft donor following a transplant. The chain links TRBV5-1 with TRBJ2-7; 9 nucleotides in the junction match TRBD2. Sample: CD4+ T cells from blood, taken 12 months after liver transplant. The CDR3 amino acid sequence is: CASSRDPTSGQYEQYF. The DNA sequence is TGCGCCAGCAGCCGGGACCCGACTAGCGGACAGTACGAGCAGTACTTC.